The T cell receptor (beta chain) described here comes from a study of HIV-infected patients and healthy controls. This clonotype was picked up many times. No cell fractionation was done, so the repertoire covers all unsorted peripheral blood T cells. V lost 5 bases and J lost 6; bases outside the gene matches: 5. Germline assignment: CDR1 DFQATT and CDR2 SNEGSKA (reference sequence). The CDR3 runs to 14 residues. Reverse transcription used about 510 ng RNA and constant-region primers for alpha and beta. Using multiplexing indices, alpha and beta chain libraries were generated apart by chain-specific third strand synthesis. A 5' RACE adapter with a random hexamer and the SP2 primer site was joined to cDNA. The library got P5 and P7 elements plus a second index, then an approximately 24-cycle PCR. TCRdb independently ran MiXCR on the 5' RACE reads; one entry per CDR3 protein. The sample has roughly 9,300 distinct CDR3 sequences; over 9.5% are singletons.

The TCR sequence derives from an adult with HIV infection. The chain carries TRBV20-1 and TRBJ2-1; 12 nucleotides match TRBD2. Specimen: blood, collected before antiretroviral therapy. In nucleotides, the CDR3 is TGCAGTGCTGCAGGACTAGCGGGAAGCAATGAGCAGTTCTTC. Protein sequence: CSAAGLAGSNEQFF.